This TCR beta chain was captured by sequencing in a study of blood T cells in healthy people across ages. Donors were healthy Caucasian individuals from Russia aged roughly 6 to 90. Per individual sample, total RNA of at least 5 micrograms was extracted. Using a J-beta primer mix together with a sample-barcoded 5' primer, a second PCR was run for about 6 to 12 cycles. The template-switch adaptor, which had 12 random nucleotides, put a tag on each cDNA molecule. TCRdb passed the 5' RACE reads through MiXCR, listing each CDR3 protein once. The repertoire has about 640,000 distinct CDR3 sequences, approximately 50% of them found once; the top ten carry 30% to 40%. V lost 4 bases to trimming and J lost 6 bases, with 17 bases between them. Germline CDR1 and CDR2: SQVTM and ANQGSEA. The CDR3 sequence is 14 residues long.

Material for sequencing was blood. The chain links TRBV29-1 to TRBJ2-3, with D unresolved. This receptor was identified in a man between 60 and 75 years old in good health. As DNA, the CDR3 is TGCAGCGTTGTAAAGCTAAAGGTTGGGGATACGCAGTATTTT. Its translation is CSVVKLKVGDTQYF.